This entry lists 11 T cell receptor beta chains sequenced from one sample in a study of PD-1 blockade in classical Hodgkin lymphoma. Time point specified: newly diagnosed, previously untreated cHL patient sample. The repertoire was sequenced with immunoSEQ multiplex PCR; TCRdb's copy has only in-frame clones and lacks some. The sample shows roughly 32,000 clones, under 95% of them seen only once. The sequencing sample was made of peripheral blood mononuclear cells (PBMCs). All receptors come from a human donor with classical Hodgkin lymphoma.

The V gene is TRBV11-2, the J gene TRBJ2-7; no firm D call. CDR1 is SGHAT and CDR2 is FQNNGV in the germline V gene. The CDR3 covers 13 residues. V was trimmed by 3 bases and J by 3 bases, leaving 9 bases between them. In nucleotides, the CDR3 is TGTGCCAGCAGCTTTTGGAGAAACTACGAGCAGTACTTC. Its translation is CASSFWRNYEQYF.

This clone was detected only a few times. The V gene is TRBV10-1, the J gene TRBJ2-1; 9 positions agree with TRBD2. CDR1 is WNHNN, CDR2 SYGVQD, per germline (reference sequence). The CDR3 contains 14 residues. V trimming: 4 bases; J trimming: 10 bases; junction bases outside the gene matches: 8. CDR3 nucleotides: TGCGCCAGCAGTGTTGGCGGGAGGGCCAGCGAGCAGTTCTTC. This gives the protein CASSVGGRASEQFF.

This chain links TRBV6-5 with TRBJ2-5; 13 bases agree with TRBD2. CDR1 is MNHEY and CDR2 is SVGAGI in the germline V gene. With V trimmed by 10 bases and J by 10 bases, 6 bases remained unmatched. The CDR3 extends over 12 amino acids. The CDR3 loop is CATGLAGVGQYF. DNA of the CDR3: TGTGCCACAGGACTAGCGGGAGTTGGCCAGTACTTC.

CDR3 in amino acids: CASSLTSNQPQHF. The DNA of the CDR3 is TGTGCCAGTAGCCTAACGAGCAATCAGCCCCAGCATTTT. This chain uses TRBV19 with TRBJ1-5; D is undetermined. Looked up from germline, CDR1 is LNHDA and CDR2 is SQIVND (reference sequence). The CDR3 sequence is 13 residues long. V dropped 6 bases and J dropped 1 base, with 7 bases sitting between them. The whole variable domain, remainder taken from reference TRBV19 and TRBJ1-5, is DGGITQSPKYLFRKEGQNVTLSCEQNLNHDAMYWYRQDPGQGLRLIYYSQIVNDFQKGDIAEGYSVSREKKESFPLTVTSAQKNPTAFYLCASSLTSNQPQHFGDGTRLSIL.

The chain combines TRBV18 with TRBJ2-3; D uncertain. CDR3 length: 15 residues. CDR1 is KGHSH and CDR2 is LQKENI in the germline V gene. Trimming left V 0 bases short and J 0 bases short, with 7 bases between. The CDR3 coding sequence is TGTGCCAGCTCACCACCAAGCCGTAGCACAGATACGCAGTATTTT. Translating gives CASSPPSRSTDTQYF.

The chain employs TRBV5-6 and TRBJ1-2; no reliable D call. This CDR3 spans 13 amino acids. Germline V lookup: CDR1 SGHDT, CDR2 YYEEEE. V was cut by 6 bases and J by 7 bases, with 16 bases left in between. In DNA form, the CDR3 reads TGTGCCAGCACCCCCTACGAGGGATCTGGCTACACCTTC. Its translation: CASTPYEGSGYTF.

The chain is built from TRBV9 and TRBJ2-3; D unresolved. Deletions cut 0 bases from V and 6 bases from J, with 8 bases between. The CDR3 sequence is 13 residues long. Per germline, CDR1 SGDLS and CDR2 YYNGEE. The CDR3 bases are TGTGCCAGCAGCGTAGACCCATCGGATACGCAGTATTTT. This encodes CASSVDPSDTQYF.

In nucleotides, the CDR3 is TGTGCCAGCAGCCAAGATCGGAGGGAGAACACTGAAGCTTTCTTT. As protein: CASSQDRRENTEAFF. The rearrangement links TRBV4-2 to TRBJ1-1; D is unclear. The V gene lost 0 bases and the J gene lost 1 base, with 9 bases spanning the gap. Germline-derived CDR1 and CDR2 are LGHNA and YNFKEQ. CDR3 length: 15 residues.

The chain joins TRBV6-5 to TRBJ2-3; 8 nucleotides align to TRBD2. V shed 2 bases, J shed 13 bases, and the junction held 14 bases outside the gene matches. CDR1 is MNHEY, CDR2 SVGAGI, per germline. This CDR3 has 15 amino acids. The CDR3, as DNA: TGTGCCAGCAGTTACGGAGCGGGAGCTCAAAATCGGAAGTATTTT. This translates into CASSYGAGAQNRKYF.

The chain employs TRBV10-2 and TRBJ2-3; D is unresolved. The CDR3 runs to 13 residues. V lost 6 bases to trimming and J lost 5 bases, with 12 bases between them. Germline assignment: CDR1 WSHSY and CDR2 SAAADI. CDR3 nucleotide sequence: TGCGCCAGCAGGCTCGATTGGGGAGATACGCAGTATTTT. Its protein product is CASRLDWGDTQYF.

The chain couples TRBV27 to TRBJ1-2; 10 bases align to TRBD1. This CDR3 is 15 amino acids long. From germline, CDR1 is MNHEY and CDR2 SMNVEV (reference sequence). The J segment lost 4 bases and the V segment lost 5 bases, leaving 7 bases of the junction unmatched. The DNA for the CDR3 is TGTGCCAGCAGTATTCGACAGGGGGCCTTCTATGGCTACACCTTC. Protein: CASSIRQGAFYGYTF.